Following are 3 T cell receptor beta chains from one sample sequenced in a study of Ad26.COV2.S vaccination and SARS-CoV-2 variants. Treatment reported: over 15 received Ad26.COV2.S at low or high dose, single or two shots; roughly 5 received placebo; per-sample allocation not given. The samples were gathered on day 63 after the first injection of vaccine or placebo. The method was immunoSEQ multiplex PCR; TCRdb's version includes in-frame clones alone and lacks a portion of them. The sample records some 400,000 clones, about 91% being singletons. The sample in question was peripheral blood, obtained in a trial of Ad26.COV2.S vaccine versus placebo. These receptors were taken from a person aged 18 to 59 who received the Ad26.COV2.S COVID-19 vaccine or a placebo.

This clone was recorded once. The CDR3 coding sequence is TGTGCCACCAGCAGAAGGGCAGGGACTGAAAAACTGTTTTTT. It translates to CATSRRAGTEKLFF. The chain uses TRBV15 and TRBJ1-4; possibly TRBD1 for D (5 bases). The CDR3 length is 14 residues. The V gene's germline CDR1 is LNHNV and CDR2 YYDKDF (reference sequence). Trimming took 2 bases from V and 7 from J, leaving 11 bases between them.

This sequence joins TRBV5-4 and TRBJ2-5, with 11 bases that match TRBD2. The CDR3 covers 14 residues. After removal of 4 bases from V and 1 base from J, the junction contained 0 bases not matched to a gene. The germline CDR1 and CDR2 sequences are SGHNT and YYREEE (reference sequence). CDR3: CASSGTSGQETQYF. The CDR3 DNA reads as TGTGCCAGCAGCGGGACTAGCGGCCAAGAGACCCAGTACTTC.

The genes are TRBV7-2 and TRBJ2-7, with D perhaps being TRBD1 or TRBD2 (5 bases each). The germline V gene has CDR1 SGHTA and CDR2 FQGNSA. This CDR3 is 12 amino acids long. The V end lost 2 bases, the J end lost 6 bases, and 8 bases lay between the germline ends. The CDR3 DNA reads as TGTGCCAGCAGCTTACAAGGGACCGAGCAGTACTTC. It codes for CASSLQGTEQYF.